This T cell receptor beta chain was recorded in a study of glioma-infiltrating T cells. Amplification of TCR alpha and beta CDR3 regions from RNA used iRepertoire nested multiplex PCR. Tissue mRNA or PBMC total RNA, roughly 95-400 ng, went into one-step reverse transcription and amplification. TCRdb independently ran MiXCR on the multiplex PCR reads; one entry per CDR3 protein. Of more than 110,000 distinct CDR3 sequences listed, roughly two fifths are singletons. The CDR3 is 16 residues long. CDR1 is SGHVS, CDR2 FNYEAQ, per germline. Comments on this clonotype: Antigen specificity is unknown. At one boundary the junction diverges from the germline segment, which might be a read error.

Study results and caveats: Only very few CDR3 sequences appeared in both tissue and blood.

The chain couples TRBV7-6 to TRBJ2-1; 8 nucleotides match TRBD2. Sequenced: glioma tissue, nonneoplastic brain tissue, or PBMCs (not recorded which). The clonotype originates from a human donor with low-grade glioma or glioblastoma, undergoing nonglioma brain surgery, or in good health (not recorded which). CDR3 in amino acids: CASSVARGGSYNEQFF. CDR3 in DNA: TGTGCCAGCAGCGTAGCCCGGGGGGGCTCCTACAATGAGCAGTTCTTC. Full variable domain (outside the CDR3, taken from reference TRBV7-6 and TRBJ2-1): GAGVSQSPRYKVTKRGQDVALRCDPISGHVSLYWYRQALGQGPEFLTYFNYEAQQDKSGLPNDRFSAERPEGSISTLTIQRTEQRDSAMYRCASSVARGGSYNEQFFGPGTRLTVL.